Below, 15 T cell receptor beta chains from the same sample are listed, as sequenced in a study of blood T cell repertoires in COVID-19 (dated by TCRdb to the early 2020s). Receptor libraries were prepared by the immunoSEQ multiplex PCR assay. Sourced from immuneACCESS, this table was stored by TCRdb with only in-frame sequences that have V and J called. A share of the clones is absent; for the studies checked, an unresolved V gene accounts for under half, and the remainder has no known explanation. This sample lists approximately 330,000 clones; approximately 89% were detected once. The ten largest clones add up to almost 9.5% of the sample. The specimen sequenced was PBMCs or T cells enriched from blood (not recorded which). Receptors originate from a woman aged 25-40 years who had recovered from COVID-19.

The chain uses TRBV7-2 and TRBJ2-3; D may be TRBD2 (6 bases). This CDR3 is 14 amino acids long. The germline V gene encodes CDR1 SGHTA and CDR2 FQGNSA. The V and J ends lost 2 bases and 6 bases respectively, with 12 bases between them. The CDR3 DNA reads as TGTGCCAGCAGCTTAATGACTAGTACGGATACGCAGTATTTT. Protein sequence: CASSLMTSTDTQYF.

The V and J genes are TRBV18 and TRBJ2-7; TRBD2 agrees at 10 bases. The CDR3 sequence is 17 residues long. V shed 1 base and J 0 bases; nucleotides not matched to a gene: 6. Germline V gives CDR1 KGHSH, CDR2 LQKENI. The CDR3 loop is CASSPLIASGSSYEQYF. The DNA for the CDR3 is TGTGCCAGCTCACCACTTATCGCTAGCGGGAGCTCCTACGAGCAGTACTTC.

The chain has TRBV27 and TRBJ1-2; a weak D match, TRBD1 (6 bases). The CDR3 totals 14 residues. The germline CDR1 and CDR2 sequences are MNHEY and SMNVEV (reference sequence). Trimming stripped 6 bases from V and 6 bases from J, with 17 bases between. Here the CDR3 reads CASRGIGTLNGYTF. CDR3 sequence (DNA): TGTGCCAGCAGGGGGATCGGGACATTGAATGGCTACACCTTC.

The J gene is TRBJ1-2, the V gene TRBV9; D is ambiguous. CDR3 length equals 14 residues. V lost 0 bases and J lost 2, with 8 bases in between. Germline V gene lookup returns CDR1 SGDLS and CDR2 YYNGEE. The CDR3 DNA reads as TGTGCCAGCAGCGTAGTTGGGCTGAACTATGGCTACACCTTC. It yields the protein CASSVVGLNYGYTF. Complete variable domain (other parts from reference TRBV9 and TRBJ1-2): DSGVTQTPKHLITATGQRVTLRCSPRSGDLSVYWYQQSLDQGLQFLIQYYNGEERAKGNILERFSAQQFPDLHSELNLSSLELGDSALYFCASSVVGLNYGYTFGSGTRLTVV.

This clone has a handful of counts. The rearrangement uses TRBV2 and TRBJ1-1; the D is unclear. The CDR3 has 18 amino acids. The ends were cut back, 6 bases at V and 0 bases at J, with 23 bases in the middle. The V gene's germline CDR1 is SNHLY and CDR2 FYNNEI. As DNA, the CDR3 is TGTGCCAGCAGCCTCGAGAGGCACGGTGCCATAGTGAACACTGAAGCTTTCTTT. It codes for CASSLERHGAIVNTEAFF. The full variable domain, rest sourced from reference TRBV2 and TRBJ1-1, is EPEVTQTPSHQVTQMGQEVILRCVPISNHLYFYWYRQILGQKVEFLVSFYNNEISEKSEIFDDQFSVERPDGSNFTLKIRSTKLEDSAMYFCASSLERHGAIVNTEAFFGQGTRLTVV.

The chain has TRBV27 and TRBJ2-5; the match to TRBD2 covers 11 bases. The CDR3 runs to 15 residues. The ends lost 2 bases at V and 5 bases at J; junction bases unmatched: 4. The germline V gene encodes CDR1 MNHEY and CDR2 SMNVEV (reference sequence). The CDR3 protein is CASSLGTSGVETQYF. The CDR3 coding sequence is TGTGCCAGCAGTTTAGGGACTAGCGGCGTTGAGACCCAGTACTTC.

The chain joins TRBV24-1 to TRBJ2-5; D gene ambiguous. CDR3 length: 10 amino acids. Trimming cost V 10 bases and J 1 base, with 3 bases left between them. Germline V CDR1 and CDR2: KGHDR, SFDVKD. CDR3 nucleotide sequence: TGTGCCACTCGCCAAGAGACCCAGTACTTC. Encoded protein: CATRQETQYF.

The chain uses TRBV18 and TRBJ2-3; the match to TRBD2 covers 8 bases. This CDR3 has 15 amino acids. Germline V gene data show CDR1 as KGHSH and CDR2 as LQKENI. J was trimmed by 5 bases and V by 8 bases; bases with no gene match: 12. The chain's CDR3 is CASTERESAIDTQYF. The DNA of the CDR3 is TGTGCCAGCACCGAGCGGGAGTCAGCGATAGATACGCAGTATTTT.

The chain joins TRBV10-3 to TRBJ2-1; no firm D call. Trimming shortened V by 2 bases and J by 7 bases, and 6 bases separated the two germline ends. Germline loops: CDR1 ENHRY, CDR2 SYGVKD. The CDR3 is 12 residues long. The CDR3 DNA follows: TGTGCCATCAGTGAGGTGTATAATGAGCAGTTCTTC. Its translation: CAISEVYNEQFF.

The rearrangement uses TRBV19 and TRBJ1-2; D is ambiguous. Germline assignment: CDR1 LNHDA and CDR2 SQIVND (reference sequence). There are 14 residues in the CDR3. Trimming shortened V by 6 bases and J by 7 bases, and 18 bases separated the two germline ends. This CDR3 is CASRQLFGDFGYTF. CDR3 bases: TGTGCCAGTAGGCAGTTATTCGGGGATTTTGGCTACACCTTC.

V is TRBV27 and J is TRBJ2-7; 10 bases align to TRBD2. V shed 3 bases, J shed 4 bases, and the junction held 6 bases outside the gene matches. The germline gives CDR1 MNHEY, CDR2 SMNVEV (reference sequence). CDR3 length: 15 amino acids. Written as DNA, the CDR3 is TGTGCCAGCAGTTTTACTAGCGGGACAACTTACGAGCAGTACTTC. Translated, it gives CASSFTSGTTYEQYF.

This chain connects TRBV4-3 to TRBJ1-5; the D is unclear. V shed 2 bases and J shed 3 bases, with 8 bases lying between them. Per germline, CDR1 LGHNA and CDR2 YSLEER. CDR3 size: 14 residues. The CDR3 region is CASSQFPYNQPQHF. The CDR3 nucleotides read TGCGCCAGCAGCCAATTCCCCTACAATCAGCCCCAGCATTTT.

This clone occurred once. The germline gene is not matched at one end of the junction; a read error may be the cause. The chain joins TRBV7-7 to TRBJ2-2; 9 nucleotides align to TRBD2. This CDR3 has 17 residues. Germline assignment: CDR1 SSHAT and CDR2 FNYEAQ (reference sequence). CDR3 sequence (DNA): TGTGCTAGCAGCGGACCTGCGGGAGGGCCTTTTGGCGGGGAGCTGTTTTTT. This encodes CASSGPAGGPFGGELFF.

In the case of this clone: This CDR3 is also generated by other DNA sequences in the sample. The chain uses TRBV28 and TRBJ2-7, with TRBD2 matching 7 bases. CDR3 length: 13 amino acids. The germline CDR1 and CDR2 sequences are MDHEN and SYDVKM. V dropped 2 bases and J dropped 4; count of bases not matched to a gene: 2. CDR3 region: CASSLAGAYEQYF. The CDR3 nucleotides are TGTGCCAGCAGTTTAGCGGGAGCGTACGAGCAGTACTTC.

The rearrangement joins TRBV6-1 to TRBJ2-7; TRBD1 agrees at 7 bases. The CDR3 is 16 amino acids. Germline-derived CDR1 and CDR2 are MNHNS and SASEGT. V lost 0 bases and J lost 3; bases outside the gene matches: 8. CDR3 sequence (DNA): TGTGCCAGCAGTGAAGCAGTCAGGGGGATCGTCTACGAGCAGTACTTC. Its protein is CASSEAVRGIVYEQYF.